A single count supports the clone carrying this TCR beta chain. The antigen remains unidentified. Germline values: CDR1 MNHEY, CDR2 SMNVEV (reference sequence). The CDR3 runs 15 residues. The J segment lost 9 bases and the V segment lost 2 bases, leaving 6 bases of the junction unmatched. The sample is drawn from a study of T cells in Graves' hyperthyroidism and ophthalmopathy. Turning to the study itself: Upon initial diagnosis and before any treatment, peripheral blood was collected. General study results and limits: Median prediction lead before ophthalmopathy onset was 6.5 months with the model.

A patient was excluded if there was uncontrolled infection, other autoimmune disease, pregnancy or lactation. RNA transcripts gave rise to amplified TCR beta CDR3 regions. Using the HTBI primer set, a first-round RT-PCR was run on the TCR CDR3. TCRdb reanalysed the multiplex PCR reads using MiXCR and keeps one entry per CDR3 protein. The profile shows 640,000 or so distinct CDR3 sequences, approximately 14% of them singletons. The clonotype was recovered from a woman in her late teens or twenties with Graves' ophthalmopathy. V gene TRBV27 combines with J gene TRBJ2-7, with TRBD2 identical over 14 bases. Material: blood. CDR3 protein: CASSLGTSGRGVQYF. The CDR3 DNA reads TGTGCCAGCAGTTTAGGGACTAGCGGGAGAGGTGTGCAGTACTTC.